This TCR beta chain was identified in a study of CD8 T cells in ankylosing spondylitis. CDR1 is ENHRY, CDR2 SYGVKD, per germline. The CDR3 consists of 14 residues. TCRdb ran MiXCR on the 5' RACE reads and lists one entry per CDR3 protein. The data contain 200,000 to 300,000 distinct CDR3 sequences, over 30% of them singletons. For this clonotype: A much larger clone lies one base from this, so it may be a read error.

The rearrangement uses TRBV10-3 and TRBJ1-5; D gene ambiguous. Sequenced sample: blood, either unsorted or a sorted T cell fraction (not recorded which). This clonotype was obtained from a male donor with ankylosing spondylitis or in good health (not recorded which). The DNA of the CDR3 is TGTGGCATCAGTGAGTCCCTCGGGGATCAGCCCCAGCATTTT. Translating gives CGISESLGDQPQHF.